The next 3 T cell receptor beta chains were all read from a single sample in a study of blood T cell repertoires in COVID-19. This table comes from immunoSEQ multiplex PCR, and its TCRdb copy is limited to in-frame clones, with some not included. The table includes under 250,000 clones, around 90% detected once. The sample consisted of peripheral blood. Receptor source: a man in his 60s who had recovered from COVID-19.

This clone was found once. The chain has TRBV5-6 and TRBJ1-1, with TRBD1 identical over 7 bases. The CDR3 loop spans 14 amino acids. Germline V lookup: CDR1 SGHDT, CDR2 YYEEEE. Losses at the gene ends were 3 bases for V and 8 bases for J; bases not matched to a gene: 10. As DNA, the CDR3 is TGTGCCAGCAGCTCCCCTACAGGGGAGACGGAAGCTTTCTTT. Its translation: CASSSPTGETEAFF.

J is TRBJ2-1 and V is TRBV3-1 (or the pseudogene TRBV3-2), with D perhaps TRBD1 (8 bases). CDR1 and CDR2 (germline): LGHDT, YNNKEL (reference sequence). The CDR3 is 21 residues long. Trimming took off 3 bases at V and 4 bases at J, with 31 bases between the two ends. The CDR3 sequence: CASSHPSDRAKGGVNYNEQFF. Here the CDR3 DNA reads TGTGCCAGCAGCCACCCCTCGGACAGGGCCAAAGGGGGGGTCAATTACAATGAGCAGTTCTTC.

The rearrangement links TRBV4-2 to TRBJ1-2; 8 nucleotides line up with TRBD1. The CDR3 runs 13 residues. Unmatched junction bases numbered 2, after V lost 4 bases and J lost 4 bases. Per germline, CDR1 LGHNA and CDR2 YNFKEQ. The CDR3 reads CASSRQGSYGYTF. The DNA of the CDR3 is TGTGCCAGCAGCCGACAGGGGAGCTATGGCTACACCTTC.